This T cell receptor beta chain was documented in a study of T cell clonality in common variable immunodeficiency (dated by TCRdb to the mid-2010s). Predominantly Caucasian heritage was noted among both the CVID patients and the healthy controls. Heparinized peripheral whole blood samples of roughly 5 to 8.5 ml were collected from each donor. Genomic DNA from adults with common variable immune deficiency (CVID) and from healthy adult controls was the source for sequencing TCRbeta CDR3 repertoires. The control group comprised about 22 healthy adult volunteers, around twelve female and roughly ten male, aged 23 to 66 years with a mean age of roughly 32. Diluted blood was density-centrifuged over Hypaque 1077 or Ficoll-Paque to isolate peripheral blood mononuclear cells. Unsorted mononuclear cells served as the source of genomic DNA, which was extracted either by Qiagen column purification or by a centrifugation-based method.

CVID samples and control samples contributed equivalent amounts of genomic DNA as sequencing input. For every sample, a 60 bp segment covering the rearranged TCRbeta CDR3 region was amplified and then sequenced. The immunoSEQ assay, a bias-corrected multiplex PCR combined with high-throughput sequencing, was used to amplify TCRbeta. Per the source publication's procedure: Each unique nucleotide sequence was treated as a clone and annotated with V, D and J genes, copy number and frequency. Sequences were labeled productive if in frame, and non-productive if out of frame or containing stop codons. As previously described, Shannon's entropy was used to calculate clonality. The predicted amino acid sequences of productive clones were used to derive the mean CDR3 Kyte-Doolittle hydropathy. Using the R hclust function, scaled V gene usage was clustered hierarchically with Manhattan distance and complete linkage. Clone sharing by CDR3 amino acid sequence was assessed by resampling 12 repertoires per group over 100 rounds. The repertoires were searched for approximately 70 published EBV-specific and fewer than 250 published CMV-specific TCRbeta sequences. A couple of CVID samples yielding fewer than 10,000 sequences were excluded from analysis, leaving approximately 46 CVID repertoires. Here the immuneACCESS table is served through TCRdb, limited to in-frame sequences with V and J called. Missing clones are a known gap in these copies; in checked studies unresolved V genes cover under half, and the rest lacks a known reason. For V, J and clone size, that table is used; D and trimming come from the DNA. In this sample, around 45,000 clones appear, none counted once only. The top ten clonotypes cover 8.5% to 12% of the sample.

The paper's findings and limits, for the study overall: Fewer deletions and N-nucleotide insertions were reportedly observed in CVID TCRbeta sequences, and highly modified clones with 13 or more V deletions were reportedly absent from CVID TCRbeta sequences. Correlations between repertoire features and clinical complications were limited by patient heterogeneity within the CVID cohort. TCRbeta clonality was higher in CVID subjects than in healthy controls (t-test p = 0.018), and the increase was most characteristic of about a third of subjects. Despite equal DNA input, controls averaged approximately 77,000 unique sequences per sample versus around 30,000 in CVID samples. According to the authors, figuring out what caused the increased clonality in CVID would require sequencing the repertoires of T cell subpopulations. CVID subjects shared fewer TCRbeta clones with each other than healthy controls did (p < 0.0001).

In its sample, this clone was seen many times. Its antigen has not been determined. Sequencing ends 3 residues short of the CDR3 end; the germline J gene provides the rest. Taken from the germline V gene, the CDR1 and CDR2 loops are MRHNA and SNTAGT. From the cysteine up to the phenylalanine, the CDR3 has a length of 14 residues. The CDR3 was read in part: 33 bases, with the frame set at base 1. At the junction V is shortened by 4 bases and J by 1 base, with 9 bases in between. The V and J segments used are TRBV6-4 and TRBJ2-3, and the D gene may be TRBD2, 7 bases matching. The receptor comes from a person aged 18 to 70 in good health. Sequencing was done on a sample of peripheral blood mononuclear cells. Incomplete CDR3 DNA: TGTGCCAGCAGTGGGGAGGGGGGCACAGATACG. This yields the protein CASSGEGGTDT. The full CDR3 reads CASSGEGGTDTQYF.